One sample yielded the 8 T cell receptor beta chains listed below, sequenced in a study of tumor and adjacent non-tumor tissue in lung cancer. The template was RNA from unsorted bulk tissue. A modified ARM-PCR protocol with three rounds of nested PCR amplified TCRbeta. One entry per CDR3 protein, called by TCRdb with MiXCR from the multiplex PCR reads. The sample includes 200,000 or so distinct CDR3 sequences, roughly 70% of them seen just once. Sequencing was carried out using lung tumor tissue. The origin of the receptors is a man in his 60s with non-small cell lung cancer.

This clonotype came up many times. The V call is TRBV6-5, the J call TRBJ2-7; 12 nucleotides align to TRBD2. CDR3 length: 15 residues. The V gene end was trimmed by 5 bases and the J gene end by 0 bases; junction bases not matched to a gene: 2. Looked up from germline, CDR1 is MNHEY and CDR2 is SVGAGI. The CDR3 here is CASSPLAGGSYEQYF. For the CDR3, the DNA is TGTGCCAGCAGTCCACTAGCGGGGGGCTCCTACGAGCAGTACTTC.

This clonotype was picked up many times. J is TRBJ2-7 and V is TRBV29-1; 10 bases are shared with TRBD1. CDR1 and CDR2 from the germline V gene are SQVTM and ANQGSEA. J gave up 0 bases and V 7 bases, and 6 bases lay outside the gene matches. This CDR3 is built from 14 residues. CDR3 bases: TGCAGCGGTGGACAGGGGGTTAGCTCCTACGAGCAGTACTTC. Amino acid sequence: CSGGQGVSSYEQYF.

About this clonotype: No conserved phenylalanine or tryptophan ends this CDR3, so it is likely a read error. The chain couples TRBV12-3 or TRBV12-4 to TRBJ2-7; D is possibly TRBD2 (6 bases). This CDR3 is 14 amino acids long. Trimming shortened V by 7 bases and J by 0 bases, and 13 bases separated the two germline ends. The CDR3 loop is CASTSLGLSYEQYL. CDR3 DNA sequence: TGTGCCAGCACCTCATTGGGACTCTCCTACGAGCAGTACCTC.

The chain is built from TRBV4-2 and TRBJ2-1, with TRBD1 as a possible D gene (5 bases). The CDR3 extends over 17 amino acids. Trimming pared 3 bases from V and 0 bases from J, leaving 15 bases between. Germline V gene data show CDR1 as LGHNA and CDR2 as YNFKEQ. The CDR3 bases are TGTGCCAGCAGCCAGAAAACAGGCCCTAGCTCCTACAATGAGCAGTTCTTC. Translating gives CASSQKTGPSSYNEQFF.

The chain employs TRBV5-5 and TRBJ2-1; D ambiguous. Germline lookup yields CDR1 SGHKS and CDR2 YYEKEE (reference sequence). V lost 1 base and J 0 bases, leaving 8 bases between the germline ends. The CDR3 length is 15 residues. CDR3 sequence: CASSLLLSSYNEQFF. The CDR3 DNA reads TGTGCCAGCAGCTTGCTTCTTTCCTCCTACAATGAGCAGTTCTTC.

Worth noting for this clonotype: A read error may be the cause here, since a much bigger clone is one base away. Since the CDR3 does not end with the conserved phenylalanine or tryptophan, this likely comes from a read error. V gene TRBV20-1 combines with J gene TRBJ2-7, with D perhaps TRBD1 or TRBD2 (5 bases each). Germline-derived CDR1 and CDR2 are DFQATT and SNEGSKA (reference sequence). V was trimmed by 1 base and J by 2 bases, leaving 12 bases between them. The CDR3 extends over 14 amino acids. The CDR3 loop reads CSARAGTKTYEQYL. CDR3 nucleotide sequence: TGCAGTGCTAGAGCAGGGACCAAGACCTACGAGCAGTACTTA.

The chain has TRBV4-1 and TRBJ1-2; 9 bases align to TRBD1. V shed 10 bases and J 1 base; nucleotides not matched to a gene: 16. CDR3 length: 17 residues. The germline gives CDR1 MGHRA, CDR2 YSYEKL. DNA of the CDR3: TGCGCCATAAGCCAAGCCGAACAGGGGGCACATAACTATGGCTACACCTTC. This encodes CAISQAEQGAHNYGYTF.

The rearrangement uses TRBV5-1 and TRBJ1-3, with 7 bases identical to TRBD1. Germline loops: CDR1 SGHRS, CDR2 YFSETQ. V was clipped by 4 bases and J by 0 bases; unmatched bases: 7. This CDR3 is built from 16 residues. CDR3 in amino acids: CASSPGQTYSGNTIYF. The CDR3 DNA sequence: TGCGCCAGCAGCCCGGGACAGACTTACTCTGGAAACACCATATATTTT.